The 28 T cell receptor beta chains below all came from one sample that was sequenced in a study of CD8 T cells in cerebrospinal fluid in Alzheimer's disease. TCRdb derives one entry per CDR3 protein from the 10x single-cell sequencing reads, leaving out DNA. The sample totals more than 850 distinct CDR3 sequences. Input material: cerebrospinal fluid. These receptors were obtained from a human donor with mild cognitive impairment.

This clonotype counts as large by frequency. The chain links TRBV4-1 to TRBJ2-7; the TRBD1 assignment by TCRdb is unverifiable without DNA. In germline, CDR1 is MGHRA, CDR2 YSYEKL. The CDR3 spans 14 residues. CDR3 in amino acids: CASSQEDRVDEQYF.

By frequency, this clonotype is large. This CDR3 is CASSPYASPGQPQHF. The V gene is TRBV3-1, the J gene TRBJ1-5. Germline V CDR1 and CDR2: LGHDT, YNNKEL (reference sequence). This CDR3 has 15 residues.

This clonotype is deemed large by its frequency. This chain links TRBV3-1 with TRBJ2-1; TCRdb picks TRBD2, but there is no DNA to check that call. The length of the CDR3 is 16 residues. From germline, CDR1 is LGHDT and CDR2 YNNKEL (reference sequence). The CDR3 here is CASNPSGAGTNNEQFF.

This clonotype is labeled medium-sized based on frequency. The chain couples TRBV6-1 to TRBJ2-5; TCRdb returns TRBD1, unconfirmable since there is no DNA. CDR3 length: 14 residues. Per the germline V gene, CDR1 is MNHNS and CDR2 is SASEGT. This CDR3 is CASRSGTGQETQYF.

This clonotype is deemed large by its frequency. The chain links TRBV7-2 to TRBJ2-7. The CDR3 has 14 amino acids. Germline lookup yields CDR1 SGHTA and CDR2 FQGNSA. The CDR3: CASSSFRSSYEQYF.

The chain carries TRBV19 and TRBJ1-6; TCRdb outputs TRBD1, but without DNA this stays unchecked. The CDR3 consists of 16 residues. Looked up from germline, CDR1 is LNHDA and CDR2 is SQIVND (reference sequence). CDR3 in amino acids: CASSPPGQGYNSPLHF.

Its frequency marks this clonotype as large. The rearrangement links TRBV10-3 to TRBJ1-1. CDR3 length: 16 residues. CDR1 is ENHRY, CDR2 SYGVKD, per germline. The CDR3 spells CAISETAARLNTEAFF.

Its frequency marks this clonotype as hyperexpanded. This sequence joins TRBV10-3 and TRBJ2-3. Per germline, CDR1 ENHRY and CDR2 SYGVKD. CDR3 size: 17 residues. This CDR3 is CAISESSETLSTDTQYF.

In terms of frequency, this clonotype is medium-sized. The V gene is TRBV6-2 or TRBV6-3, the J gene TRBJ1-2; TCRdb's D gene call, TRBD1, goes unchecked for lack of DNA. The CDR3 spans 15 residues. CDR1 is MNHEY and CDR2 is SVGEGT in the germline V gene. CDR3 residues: CASSSRGTANYGYTF.

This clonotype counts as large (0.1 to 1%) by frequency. The CDR3 here is CSVGTENQPQHF. The chain joins TRBV29-1 to TRBJ1-5. This CDR3 region has 12 residues. Germline V gives CDR1 SQVTM, CDR2 ANQGSEA. Using reference TRBV29-1 and TRBJ1-5 for the parts outside the CDR3, the full variable domain is SAVISQKPSRDICQRGTSLTIQCQVDSQVTMMFWYRQQPGQSLTLIATANQGSEATYESGFVIDKFPISRPNLTFSTLTVSNMSPEDSSIYLCSVGTENQPQHFGDGTRLSIL.

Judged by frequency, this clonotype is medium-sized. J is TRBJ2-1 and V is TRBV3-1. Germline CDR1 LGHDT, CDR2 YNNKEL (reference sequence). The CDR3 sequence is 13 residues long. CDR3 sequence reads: CASSQDADNEQFF.

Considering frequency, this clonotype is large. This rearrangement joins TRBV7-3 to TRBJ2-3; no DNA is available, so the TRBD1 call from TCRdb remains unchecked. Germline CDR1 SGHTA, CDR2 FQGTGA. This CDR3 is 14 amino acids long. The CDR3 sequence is CASSFGRRTDTQYF.

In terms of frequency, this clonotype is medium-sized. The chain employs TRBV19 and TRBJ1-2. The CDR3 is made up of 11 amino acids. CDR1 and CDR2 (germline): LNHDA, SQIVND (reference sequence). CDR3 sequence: CASSLNYGYTF.

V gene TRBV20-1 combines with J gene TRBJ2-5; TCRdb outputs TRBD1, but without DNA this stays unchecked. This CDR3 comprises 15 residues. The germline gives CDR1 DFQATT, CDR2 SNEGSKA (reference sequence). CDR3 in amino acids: CSAEKTGGPAETQYF.

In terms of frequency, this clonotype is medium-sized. The CDR3 spells CASSIELPSGNYGYTF. This rearrangement joins TRBV19 to TRBJ1-2; no DNA is available, so the TRBD1 call from TCRdb remains unchecked. Germline lookup yields CDR1 LNHDA and CDR2 SQIVND (reference sequence). The CDR3 loop spans 16 amino acids.

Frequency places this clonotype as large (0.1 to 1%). This chain's CDR3 is CASSTVAGANVLTF. This sequence joins TRBV6-5 and TRBJ2-6. The CDR3 length is 14 residues. CDR1 is MNHEY and CDR2 is SVGAGI in the germline V gene.

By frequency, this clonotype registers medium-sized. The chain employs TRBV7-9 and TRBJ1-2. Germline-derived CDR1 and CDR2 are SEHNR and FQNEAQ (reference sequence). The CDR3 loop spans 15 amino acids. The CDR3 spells CASSLKEGPNYGYTF.

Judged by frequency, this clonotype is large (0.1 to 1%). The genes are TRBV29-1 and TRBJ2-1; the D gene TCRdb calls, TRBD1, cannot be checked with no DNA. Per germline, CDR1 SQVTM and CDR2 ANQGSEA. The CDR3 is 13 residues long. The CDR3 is CSVEARTSNEQFF.

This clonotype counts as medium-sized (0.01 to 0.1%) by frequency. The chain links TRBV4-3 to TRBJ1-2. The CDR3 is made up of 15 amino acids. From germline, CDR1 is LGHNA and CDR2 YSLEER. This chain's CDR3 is CASSQGGAASYGYTF.

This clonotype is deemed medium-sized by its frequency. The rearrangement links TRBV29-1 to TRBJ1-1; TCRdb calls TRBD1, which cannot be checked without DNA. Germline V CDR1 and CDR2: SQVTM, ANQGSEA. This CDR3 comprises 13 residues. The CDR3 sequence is CSVDGQRTGEAFF.

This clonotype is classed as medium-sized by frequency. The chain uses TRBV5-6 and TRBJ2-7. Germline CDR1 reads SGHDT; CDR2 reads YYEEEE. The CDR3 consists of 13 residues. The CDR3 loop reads CASSLAGVYEQYF.

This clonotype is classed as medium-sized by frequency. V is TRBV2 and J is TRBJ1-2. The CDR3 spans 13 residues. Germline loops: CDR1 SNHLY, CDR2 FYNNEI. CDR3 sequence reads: CASSDGLGGGYTF. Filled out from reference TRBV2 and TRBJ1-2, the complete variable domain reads EPEVTQTPSHQVTQMGQEVILRCVPISNHLYFYWYRQILGQKVEFLVSFYNNEISEKSEIFDDQFSVERPDGSNFTLKIRSTKLEDSAMYFCASSDGLGGGYTFGSGTRLTVV.

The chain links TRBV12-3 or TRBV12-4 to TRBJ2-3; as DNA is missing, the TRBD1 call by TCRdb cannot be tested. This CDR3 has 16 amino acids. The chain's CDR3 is CASSLRRGAGTDTQYF.

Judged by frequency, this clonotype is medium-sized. The CDR3 loop reads CASSLTYTRTGILREQYF. V and J are TRBV7-6 and TRBJ2-7; TCRdb returns TRBD1, unconfirmable since there is no DNA. Germline V gene lookup returns CDR1 SGHVS and CDR2 FNYEAQ. The CDR3 extends over 18 amino acids.

The CDR3 region is CASSYDPGLVGTPLQYF. The V call is TRBV11-1, the J call TRBJ2-3; TCRdb outputs TRBD1, but without DNA this stays unchecked. The CDR3 is 17 amino acids. Germline CDR1 is SGHAT and CDR2 is FQDESV (reference sequence).

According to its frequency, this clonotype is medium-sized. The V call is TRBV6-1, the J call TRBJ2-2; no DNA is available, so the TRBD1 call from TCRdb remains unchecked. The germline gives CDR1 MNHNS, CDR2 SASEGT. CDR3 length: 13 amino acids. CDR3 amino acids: CASSSGITGELFF.

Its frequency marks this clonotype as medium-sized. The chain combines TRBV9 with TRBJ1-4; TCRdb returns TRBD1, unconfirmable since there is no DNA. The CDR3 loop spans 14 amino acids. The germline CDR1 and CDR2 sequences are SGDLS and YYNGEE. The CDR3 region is CASSSGPRNEKLFF.

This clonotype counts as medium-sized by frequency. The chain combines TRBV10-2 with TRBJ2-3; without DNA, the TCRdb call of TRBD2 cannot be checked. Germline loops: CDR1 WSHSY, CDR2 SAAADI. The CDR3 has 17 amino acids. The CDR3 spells CASSDRTSGDFTDTQYF.